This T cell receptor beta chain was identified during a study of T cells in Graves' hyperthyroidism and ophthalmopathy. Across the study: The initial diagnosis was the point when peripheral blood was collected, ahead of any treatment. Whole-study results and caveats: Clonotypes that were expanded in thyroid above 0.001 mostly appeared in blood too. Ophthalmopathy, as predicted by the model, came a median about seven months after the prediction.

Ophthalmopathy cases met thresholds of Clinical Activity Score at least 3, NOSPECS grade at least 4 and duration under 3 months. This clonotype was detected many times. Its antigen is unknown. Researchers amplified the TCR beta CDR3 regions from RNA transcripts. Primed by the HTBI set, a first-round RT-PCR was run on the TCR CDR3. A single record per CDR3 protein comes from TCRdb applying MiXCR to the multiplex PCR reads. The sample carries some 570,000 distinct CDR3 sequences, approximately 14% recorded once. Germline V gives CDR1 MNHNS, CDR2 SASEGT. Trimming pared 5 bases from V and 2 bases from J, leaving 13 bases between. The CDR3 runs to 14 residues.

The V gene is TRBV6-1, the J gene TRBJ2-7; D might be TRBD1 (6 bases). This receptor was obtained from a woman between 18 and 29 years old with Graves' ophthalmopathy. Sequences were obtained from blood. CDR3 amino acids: CASSWDTGPYEQYF. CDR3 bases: TGTGCCAGCAGTTGGGACACTGGGCCCTACGAGCAGTACTTC.